This entry features one TCR beta chain sequence. This clonotype has only a few counts. Its antigen is still unknown. The input lacks base qualities; no much larger clone sits a single base away. The roughly 37 donors, aged 6 to 90 years, were systemically healthy Caucasian individuals from Russia. Each donor gave ten milliliters of peripheral blood, collected into EDTA-treated Vacutainer tubes. PBMCs were isolated by Ficoll-Paque density-gradient centrifugation, with at least 6 million obtained per sample. Trizol reagent was used to extract total RNA from PBMCs, with at least 5.5 micrograms per sample. The percentages of naive CD45RAhigh/CD27high T cells were determined by flow cytometry on a PBMC aliquot from every donor. The source of the sample is a study of blood T cells in healthy people across ages (dated by TCRdb to the mid-2010s). About the full investigation: In model experiments, roughly one uniquely barcoded TCR beta cDNA molecule per two T cells was captured by template switching. Four age groups were formed from the donors: young (average about 17 years), middle-aged (around 41), aged (under 70) and long-lived (around 82). Using the same blood draw, the study looked at two additional independent replicas of 1 million unique cDNA reads for two donors, one aged 18 to 29 and the other aged 80 or older. Using deep sequencing normalized with unique cDNA molecular identifiers, the study measured how TCR beta repertoire diversity changes with age. Overall results and qualifications from the work: Conclusive comparison of naive and antigen-experienced compartments was prevented by the profiling of bulk unsorted PBMCs. Total diversity estimates from one million sequenced T cells were considered lower bounds and underestimates. There was a strong correlation between observed TCR beta diversity and the percentage of naive T cells measured by flow cytometry. Because donor CMV infection status was unknown, age-related changes in expanded clonotypes were potentially confounded. Compared with the aged group, more naive CD4+ T cells, fewer expanded clones and increased TCR diversity were shown by the long-lived group, suggesting age selection. Observed TCR beta diversity per million T cells fell roughly linearly with age, and a significant reduction was already apparent by age about 36.

The library came from 5' RACE. Sequenced using an Illumina HiSeq 2500. A second PCR of roughly 7 to 11 cycles was run with a J-beta primer mix and a sample-barcoded 5' primer. Each TCR beta cDNA molecule received a unique molecular identifier from a template-switch 5' adaptor carrying 12 random nucleotides. Each sample yielded at least 3 million CDR3-containing paired-end reads. First-strand cDNA synthesis was performed from all RNA using the Mint cDNA synthesis kit, with priming by a TRBC-specific oligonucleotide. Following uracil-DNA glycosylase treatment, a first 18-cycle PCR with universal primers M1SS and BC2_uni_R was performed on all cDNA. The authors' pipeline ran thus. Each sample was normalized by randomly selecting 1 million high-quality reads, each carrying a distinct molecular identifier. Reads sharing molecular identifiers were discarded rather than binned into consensus sequences. MiTCR, run with a Q25 quality threshold and the strictest error-elimination algorithm, handled CDR3 identification, clonotype clustering and error correction. A nonparametric unseen species model using Euler transformation provided a lower-bound estimate of total TCR beta diversity. TCRdb reprocessing: public reads trimmed at Q25 with fastp, clones called with MiXCR, in-frame beta chains kept. Under each unique CDR3 protein, matching rows form one entry showing the most common genes and DNA. TCRdb assigned the V and J calls; the authors' analysis was not used. For this sample the table gives 750,000 or so distinct CDR3 sequences, of which around 25% were detected only once. Under 9.5% of the sample belongs to the ten largest clones.

This sample was also put to use in a study of T cells of mothers and their children. As that second study puts it: Nine systemically healthy Caucasian individuals served as donors, namely three mothers together with their six children. cDNA synthesis used all of the extracted RNA, with around 1.5 ug of RNA in each 15 ul reaction. In the second PCR, the M1S primer added sample barcodes and 2-4 random nucleotides. More than 8 million TCR beta CDR3 reads were obtained from each mother, and about 3 million reads were obtained from each child. Thymic selection shapes the output of TCR recombination in a similar way in related and unrelated pairs, and inherited differences have a minor effect. Normalized repertoire overlap was always found to be slightly, but never significantly, higher in related mother-child pairs than in unrelated mother-child pairs. No persistent microchimeric T cell clones were found, with a detection sensitivity of approximately 95 clones per million clonotypes. The study used deep NGS to compare TCR beta repertoires of mothers and children, seeking features distinguishing related mother-child pairs from unrelated individuals. The mean age was roughly 44 +/- 4 years for the mothers and about 10 +/- 4 years for the children. After adapters were ligated using NEBNext reagents, the libraries underwent 100+100 nt paired-end sequencing on an Illumina HiSeq 2000. To prevent cross-contamination, the mother and child libraries were prepared one month apart and sequenced in separate runs. For each donor, between roughly 450,000 and 2,100,000 distinct TCR beta clonotypes were identified. Naive TCR beta clonotypes were estimated from low-frequency clonotypes matched to each donor's FACS-determined naive share, without sorting.

Material: blood. The clonotype was recovered from a boy between 5 and 17 years old in good health.

The CDR3 sequence is CASSFGGDLQETQYF. The nucleotides are TGTGCCAGCAGTTTCGGTGGGGACCTCCAAGAGACCCAGTACTTC. The chain employs TRBV12-3 or TRBV12-4 and TRBJ2-5, with the D segment possibly TRBD1 or TRBD2, each aligning over 5 bases. Spanning cysteine to phenylalanine, the CDR3 consists of 15 amino acids. Of all the DNA, just the CDR3 is kept, 45 bases in frame from base 1. Cut back by 3 bases and 1 base, the V and J ends lie 12 bases apart.